This entry is about one T cell receptor (beta chain). The PCR ran on 60 Vbeta and 13 Jbeta primers. As originally analysed: Later, an analysis found around 77 million unique TCR beta chains, and about 10 million of these were shared. Method: immunoSEQ multiplex PCR; TCRdb's copy keeps in-frame clones and lacks some. V and J calls and clone size are copied from that table; D and trimming were computed from the DNA. This sample's table has over 65,000 clones. The sample originates from a study of cytomegalovirus exposure and HLA in healthy donors. Germline V CDR1 and CDR2: SEHNR, FQNEAQ (reference sequence). Trimming cost V 7 bases and J 0 bases, with 15 bases left between them. The CDR3 consists of 15 residues.

This sequence was found in a woman in her 30s in good health and CMV-seronegative. This chain uses TRBV7-9 with TRBJ1-1; D not resolved. The sequencing sample was made of PBMCs. CDR3 coding DNA: TGTGCCAGCACCCTTCTGGAGGGTTTGAACACTGAAGCTTTCTTT. It specifies CASTLLEGLNTEAFF.